Listed below are T cell receptor beta chains from one sample, sequenced in a study of regulatory T cells in long-lasting Graves disease. Via MiXCR, TCRdb re-called the multiplex PCR reads, giving one row per CDR3 protein. In the table there are some 320,000 distinct CDR3 sequences, 18% of which are singletons. The material was peripheral blood mononuclear cells (PBMCs), obtained at new diagnosis, from a patient treated with antithyroid drugs. The receptors originated from a female donor with Graves disease. The CDR3 runs from the conserved cysteine through the conserved F or W.

v_gene: TRBV30
j_gene: TRBJ1-4
CDR3aa: CAWDGTRNEKLFF

v_gene: TRBV12-3/TRBV12-4
j_gene: TRBJ1-5
CDR3aa: CASSLRVMGQPQHF

v_gene: TRBV11-3
j_gene: TRBJ2-1
CDR3aa: CASSLDTLLAARGNEQFF

v_gene: TRBV5-6
j_gene: .
CDR3aa: CVSSLGRSVYEQYF

v_gene: TRBV28
j_gene: TRBJ1-2
CDR3aa: CASSLWRDGYTF

v_gene: TRBV10-2
j_gene: TRBJ2-3
CDR3aa: CASSEATPGLAGSDTQYF

v_gene: TRBV28
j_gene: TRBJ2-1
CDR3aa: CASSFSAPGLGPFF

v_gene: TRBV27
j_gene: TRBJ2-5
CDR3aa: CASSSSLGGLQETQYF

v_gene: TRBV12-3/TRBV12-4
j_gene: TRBJ2-2
CDR3aa: CASSPTPSVTGELFF

v_gene: TRBV4-2
j_gene: TRBJ2-1
CDR3aa: CASSQDGDSNLRQFF

v_gene: TRBV28
j_gene: TRBJ2-7
CDR3aa: CASSFSSSGQGIRQYF

v_gene: TRBV29-1
j_gene: TRBJ2-2
CDR3aa: CSARTSGTDRGELFF

v_gene: TRBV28
j_gene: TRBJ2-1
CDR3aa: CANSLGGSSYNEQFF

v_gene: TRBV28
j_gene: TRBJ1-3
CDR3aa: CASSPYKGWGNTIYF

v_gene: TRBV28
j_gene: TRBJ2-5
CDR3aa: CASSLVLGEVRETQYF

v_gene: TRBV19
j_gene: TRBJ2-1
CDR3aa: CANMPSRGGVNEQFF

v_gene: TRBV14
j_gene: TRBJ1-2
CDR3aa: CASSLGENYGYTF

v_gene: TRBV3-1
j_gene: TRBJ1-2
CDR3aa: CASSQGYQGFYGYTF

v_gene: TRBV3-1
j_gene: TRBJ2-3
CDR3aa: CASSQDPAGAHLLTDTQYF

v_gene: TRBV6-5
j_gene: TRBJ2-3
CDR3aa: CASSYRPGFTGSGTDTQYF

v_gene: TRBV10-3
j_gene: TRBJ1-5
CDR3aa: CATQGGADQPQHF

v_gene: TRBV12-3/TRBV12-4
j_gene: TRBJ2-1
CDR3aa: CASSQPGLPNEQFF

v_gene: TRBV27
j_gene: TRBJ2-5
CDR3aa: CASSRTSDLQETQYF

v_gene: TRBV28
j_gene: TRBJ2-3
CDR3aa: CASSGIFSTDTQYF

v_gene: TRBV7-2
j_gene: TRBJ1-2
CDR3aa: CASSIQPSTGWAYGYTF

v_gene: TRBV4-2
j_gene: TRBJ1-2
CDR3aa: CASSQEWTGGDGYTF

v_gene: TRBV19
j_gene: TRBJ1-5
CDR3aa: CASKRQGNQPQHF

v_gene: TRBV7-3
j_gene: TRBJ2-3
CDR3aa: CASSLTHRLAGRTDTQYF